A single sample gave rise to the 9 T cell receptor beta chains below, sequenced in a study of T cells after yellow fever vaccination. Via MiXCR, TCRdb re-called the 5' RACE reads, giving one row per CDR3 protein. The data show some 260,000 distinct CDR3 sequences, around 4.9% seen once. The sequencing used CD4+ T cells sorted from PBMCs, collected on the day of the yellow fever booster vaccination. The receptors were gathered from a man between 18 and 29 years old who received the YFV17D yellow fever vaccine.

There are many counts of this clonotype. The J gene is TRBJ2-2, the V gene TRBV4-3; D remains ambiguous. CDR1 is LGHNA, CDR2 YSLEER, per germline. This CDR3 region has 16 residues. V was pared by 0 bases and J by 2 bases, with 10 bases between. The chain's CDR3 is CASSQEYLSNTGELFF. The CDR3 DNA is TGCGCCAGCAGCCAAGAGTACCTCAGCAACACCGGGGAGCTGTTTTTT.

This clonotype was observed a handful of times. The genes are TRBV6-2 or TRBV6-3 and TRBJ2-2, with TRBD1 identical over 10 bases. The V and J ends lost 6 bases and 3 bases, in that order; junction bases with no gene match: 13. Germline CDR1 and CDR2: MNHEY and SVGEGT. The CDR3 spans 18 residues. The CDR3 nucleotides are TGTGCCAGCAGAACCTTACGGAGACAGGGGGCGTACACCGGGGAGCTGTTTTTT. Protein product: CASRTLRRQGAYTGELFF.

The CDR3 loop reads CASSPIGQSEAFF. In DNA, the CDR3 is TGTGCCAGCTCACCAATAGGACAGAGTGAAGCTTTCTTT. The J gene is TRBJ1-1, the V gene TRBV18, with D tentatively TRBD1 (6 bases). The CDR3 is 13 residues long. CDR1 KGHSH and CDR2 LQKENI come from the germline V gene. Trimming took off 2 bases at V and 7 bases at J, with 11 bases between the two ends.

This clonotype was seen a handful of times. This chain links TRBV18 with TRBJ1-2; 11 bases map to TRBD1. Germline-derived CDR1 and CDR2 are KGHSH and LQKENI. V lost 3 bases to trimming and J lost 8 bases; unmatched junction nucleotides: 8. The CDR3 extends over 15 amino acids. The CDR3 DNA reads TGTGCCAGCTCACCCGTTGGACAGGGGGCGAGAGGCTACACCTTC. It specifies CASSPVGQGARGYTF.

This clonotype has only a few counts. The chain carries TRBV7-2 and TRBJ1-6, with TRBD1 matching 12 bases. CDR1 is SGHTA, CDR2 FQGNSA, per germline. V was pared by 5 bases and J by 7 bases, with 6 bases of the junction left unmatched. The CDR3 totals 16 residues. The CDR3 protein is CASSTGTGGLNSPLHF. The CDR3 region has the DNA TGTGCCAGCAGCACCGGGACAGGGGGCCTCAATTCACCCCTCCACTTT.

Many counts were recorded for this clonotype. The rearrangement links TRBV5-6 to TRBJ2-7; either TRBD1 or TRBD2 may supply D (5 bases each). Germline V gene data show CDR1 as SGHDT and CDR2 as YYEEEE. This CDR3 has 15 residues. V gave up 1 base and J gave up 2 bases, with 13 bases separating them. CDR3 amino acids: CASSLPSRDPYEQYF. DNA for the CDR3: TGTGCCAGCAGCTTGCCCTCCAGGGACCCCTACGAGCAGTACTTC.

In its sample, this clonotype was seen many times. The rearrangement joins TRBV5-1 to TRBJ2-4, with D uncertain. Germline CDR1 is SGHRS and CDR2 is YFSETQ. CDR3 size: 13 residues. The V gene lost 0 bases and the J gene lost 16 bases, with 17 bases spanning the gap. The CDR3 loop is CASSLVPVGLGYF. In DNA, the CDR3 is TGCGCCAGCAGCTTGGTACCCGTTGGCTTAGGTTACTTC.

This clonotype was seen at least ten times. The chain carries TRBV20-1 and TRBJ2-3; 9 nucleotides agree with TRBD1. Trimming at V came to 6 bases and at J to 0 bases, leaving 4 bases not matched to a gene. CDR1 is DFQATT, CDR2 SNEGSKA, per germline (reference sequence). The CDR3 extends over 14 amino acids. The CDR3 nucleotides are TGCAGTGCGTTACAGGGGGCTAGCACAGATACGCAGTATTTT. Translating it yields CSALQGASTDTQYF.

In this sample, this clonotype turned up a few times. Here the CDR3 DNA reads TGTGCCACCAGCACCCTCGGCGGGGGGGCCTACAATGAGCAGTTCTTC. It translates to CATSTLGGGAYNEQFF. The V gene is TRBV15, the J gene TRBJ2-1; TRBD2 matches at 9 bases. Germline loops: CDR1 LNHNV, CDR2 YYDKDF (reference sequence). V lost 4 bases to trimming and J lost 2 bases; unmatched junction nucleotides: 6. The CDR3 consists of 16 residues.